The 10 T cell receptor beta chains below were found in one sample sequenced in a study of tumor-infiltrating lymphocytes in primary liver carcinoma. Blood RNA was derived from unsorted whole blood, and germline DNA was extracted too. From 500 ng of total RNA, TCR beta-specific cDNA was reverse-transcribed using a constant-region primer. Nested multiplex PCR, run for three rounds with slightly modified ARM-PCR, yielded TCR beta libraries. For 10 cycles apiece, the opening two PCR rounds ran with TRBV1-TRBV30 forward primers and a C-beta reverse primer. One entry per CDR3 protein results from TCRdb running MiXCR on the multiplex PCR reads. Found here are 320,000 or so distinct CDR3 sequences, 65% of them singletons; the top ten hold approximately 9%. The sequenced sample consisted of peripheral blood. The receptors were gathered from a man aged 35-49 years with primary liver carcinoma and hepatitis B virus infection.

Remarks on this clonotype: Here the CDR3 omits its conserved ending phenylalanine or tryptophan, so a read error is the likely source. CDR3 protein: CASSYPGETSYEQYI. The CDR3, as DNA: TGTGCCAGCAGCTATCCCGGAGAAACCTCCTACGAGCAGTACATC. The J gene is TRBJ2-7, the V gene TRBV11-2; D not certain. This CDR3 is built from 15 residues. CDR1 is SGHAT, CDR2 FQNNGV, per germline. V lost 4 bases and J lost 0, with 13 bases in between.

As to this clonotype: A much larger clone differs from this one at a single base, so this may be a read error. V and J are TRBV6-5 and TRBJ1-2; D is undetermined. The V gene lost 6 bases and the J gene lost 0 bases, with 11 bases spanning the gap. The CDR3 extends over 14 amino acids. Germline CDR1 is MNHEY and CDR2 is SVGAGI. The chain's CDR3 is CASSLDGTNYGYTF. The CDR3 DNA reads as TGTGCCAGCAGCTTAGACGGCACTAACTATGGCTACACCTTC.

The chain carries TRBV5-1 and TRBJ2-5, with TRBD1 identical over 8 bases. Germline V gives CDR1 SGHRS, CDR2 YFSETQ. CDR3 length equals 15 residues. With V trimmed by 4 bases and J by 5 bases, 10 bases remained unmatched. The CDR3 nucleotides read TGCGCCAGCAGCCCGGGTCGGGGACAGGCGGAGACCCAGTACTTC. Protein: CASSPGRGQAETQYF.

Of note for this clonotype: A much larger clone sits a single nucleotide away, making a read error possible. V and J are TRBV14 and TRBJ2-6; 10 bases line up with TRBD1. The CDR3 sequence is 18 residues long. Trimming cost V 5 bases and J 0 bases; bases outside gene matches: 7. From germline, CDR1 is SGHDN and CDR2 FVKESK. CDR3 residues: CASSSRQGAHSGANVLTF. The CDR3 DNA reads as TGTGCCAGCAGCTCAAGACAGGGGGCGCACTCTGGGGCCAACGTCCTGACTTTC.

This clonotype was detected only a few times. Possible read error: a much larger clone is one base away. The V call is TRBV29-1, the J call TRBJ1-1; TRBD1 is a possible D gene (6 bases). This CDR3 spans 13 amino acids. Germline-derived CDR1 and CDR2 are SQVTM and ANQGSEA. V was shortened by 4 bases and J by 1 base, with 10 bases between the two germline ends. Here the CDR3 DNA reads TGCAGCGTTGGGGGACAATCGAACACTGAAGCTTTCTTT. Translation: CSVGGQSNTEAFF. The full variable domain, with the rest looked up from reference TRBV29-1 and TRBJ1-1, is SAVISQKPSRDICQRGTSLTIQCQVDSQVTMMFWYRQQPGQSLTLIATANQGSEATYESGFVIDKFPISRPNLTFSTLTVSNMSPEDSSIYLCSVGGQSNTEAFFGQGTRLTVV.

As to this clonotype: Just one base apart from a much larger clone, this may be a read error. This chain joins TRBV29-1 and TRBJ2-2; 10 bases map to TRBD1. The CDR3 sequence is 14 residues long. Germline V gene data show CDR1 as SQVTM and CDR2 as ANQGSEA. V lost 8 bases to trimming and J lost 4 bases; unmatched junction nucleotides: 7. The CDR3 DNA reads TGCAGCTTAGGTGGGACAGGGGTCACCGGGGAGCTGTTTTTT. Amino acids: CSLGGTGVTGELFF.

The CDR3 loop is CASSGGVRNQPQHF. For the CDR3, the DNA is TGTGCCAGCAGCGGGGGAGTCCGCAATCAGCCCCAGCATTTT. This sequence joins TRBV9 and TRBJ1-5; D call uncertain. The CDR3 spans 14 residues. Trimming took off 3 bases at V and 2 bases at J, with 9 bases between the two ends. Germline V gene lookup returns CDR1 SGDLS and CDR2 YYNGEE.

The sample holds one count of this clonotype. It may be a read error: a sequence one base away is much more abundant. The chain links TRBV29-1 to TRBJ1-3; D is undetermined. CDR1 and CDR2 (germline): SQVTM, ANQGSEA. V was cut by 4 bases and J by 0 bases, with 13 bases left in between. This CDR3 is built from 15 residues. CDR3 sequence reads: CSVGDGAHSGNTIYF. As DNA, the CDR3 is TGCAGCGTTGGGGATGGCGCCCACTCTGGAAACACCATATATTTT.

Turning to this clonotype: The conserved final phenylalanine or tryptophan is absent from the CDR3, which likely points to a read error. The rearrangement links TRBV11-2 to TRBJ2-1; 11 bases align to TRBD1. Per the germline V gene, CDR1 is SGHAT and CDR2 is FQNNGV. The length of the CDR3 is 17 residues. Unmatched junction bases numbered 12, after V lost 3 bases and J lost 8 bases. CDR3 region: CASSFPKGQGGLDEQFI. DNA for the CDR3: TGTGCCAGCAGCTTTCCTAAGGGACAGGGGGGACTCGATGAGCAGTTCATC.

This clonotype was seen ten or more times. This chain connects TRBV6-5 to TRBJ2-7; 11 nucleotides line up with TRBD1. Germline V lookup: CDR1 MNHEY, CDR2 SVGAGI. The CDR3 has 12 residues. V lost 6 bases to trimming and J lost 6 bases; unmatched junction nucleotides: 1. The CDR3 coding sequence is TGTGCCAGCAGAGGGACAGGGGGCGAGCAGTACTTC. It is translated as CASRGTGGEQYF.